This is a list of T cell receptor beta chains from one sample in a study of cytomegalovirus exposure and HLA in healthy donors. Clones were sequenced by immunoSEQ multiplex PCR, and TCRdb holds only the in-frame ones, with some missing. Here the sample spans roughly 170,000 clones, 75% to 90% being singletons. The sample was PBMCs. The receptors were sampled from a woman in her 50s in good health and CMV-seropositive. CDR3s include the opening cysteine and the closing phenylalanine or tryptophan. The D gene is left open where the match is weak. Only some rows state a clone size, as once, few, many or a class for expanded clones.

D	V	J	size	CDR3	DNA
NA	TRBV5-6	TRBJ2-3	NA	CASSLRRGRLLRTDTQYF	TGTGCCAGCAGCTTGCGTAGGGGCCGACTTTTGCGCACAGATACGCAGTATTTT
TRBD2	TRBV18	TRBJ2-5	NA	CASSPPSSGPGTQYF	TGTGCCAGCTCACCACCGTCTAGCGGTCCGGGGACCCAGTACTTC
TRBD2	TRBV5-1	TRBJ2-1	NA	CASSLLGLAGDLYEQFF	TGCGCCAGCAGCCTCCTCGGACTAGCGGGTGACCTTTATGAGCAGTTCTTC
NA	TRBV5-5	TRBJ2-7	NA	CASSVGHNYEQYF	TGTGCCAGCAGCGTGGGACACAACTACGAGCAGTACTTC
NA	TRBV6-5	TRBJ2-7	NA	CASSYSSSSYEQYF	TGTGCCAGCAGTTACTCGAGTAGTTCCTACGAGCAGTACTTC
NA	TRBV6-6	TRBJ1-6	NA	CASHQGLNSPLHF	TGTGCCAGCCATCAGGGCCTCAATTCACCCCTCCACTTT
TRBD2	TRBV7-2	TRBJ2-7	NA	CASSQGGSSYEQYF	TGTGCCAGCAGCCAAGGCGGGAGCTCCTACGAGCAGTACTTC
TRBD1	TRBV6-4	TRBJ2-7	once	CASTTDRGVGEQYF	TGTGCCAGCACCACAGACAGGGGGGTCGGCGAGCAGTACTTC
NA	TRBV25-1	TRBJ2-4	once	CASSEGGRDAIQYF	TGTGCCAGCAGTGAAGGGGGGAGAGACGCCATTCAGTACTTC
TRBD2	TRBV7-9	TRBJ2-3	NA	CASSLWRERTDTQYF	TGTGCCAGCAGCTTGTGGCGGGAGCGGACAGATACGCAGTATTTT
TRBD1	TRBV6-5	TRBJ1-5	few	CASSWTGRNQPQHF	TGTGCCAGCAGTTGGACAGGGCGAAATCAGCCCCAGCATTTT
NA	TRBV27	TRBJ2-5	NA	CASQRGWGQETQYF	TGTGCCAGTCAGAGGGGGTGGGGGCAAGAGACCCAGTACTTC
TRBD2	TRBV7-2	TRBJ2-1	NA	CASSSGAGEYYEQFF	TGTGCCAGCAGCTCCGGGGCGGGAGAGTACTATGAGCAGTTCTTC
NA	TRBV6-6	TRBJ1-1	NA	CASSQIRDTEAFF	TGTGCCAGCAGCCAGATCAGGGACACTGAAGCTTTCTTT
TRBD1	TRBV9	TRBJ2-7	NA	CASSQGGAPYEQYF	TGTGCCAGCAGTCAAGGGGGCGCCCCCTACGAGCAGTACTTC
TRBD1	TRBV18	TRBJ1-1	NA	CASSPGQGAGTEAFF	TGTGCCAGCTCACCGGGACAGGGGGCTGGCACTGAAGCTTTCTTT
TRBD1	TRBV28	TRBJ1-3	few	CASRGDRVGTIYF	TGTGCCAGCAGGGGAGACAGGGTCGGCACCATATATTTT
TRBD1	TRBV7-9	TRBJ2-7	few	CASSSTGSEGYEQYF	TGTGCCAGCAGCTCGACAGGGTCTGAAGGGTACGAGCAGTACTTC
NA	TRBV6-5	TRBJ1-3	few	CASSYSTPGSGNTIYF	TGTGCCAGCAGTTACTCGACCCCGGGCTCTGGAAACACCATATATTTT
TRBD1	TRBV19	TRBJ1-2	few	CASTTGDLGYTF	TGTGCCAGCACTACAGGGGATTTGGGCTACACCTTC
NA	TRBV7-3	TRBJ2-1	NA	CASSLTGGSRIDEQFF	TGTGCCAGCAGCTTAACTGGCGGGTCCCGGATCGATGAGCAGTTCTTC
TRBD2	TRBV7-3	TRBJ2-7	few	CASSLQASGILPYEQYF	TGTGCCAGCAGCTTACAGGCGAGCGGGATCCTCCCCTACGAGCAGTACTTC
TRBD2	TRBV6-1	TRBJ2-1	NA	CASSESPGLAGGDEQFF	TGTGCCAGCAGTGAATCCCCTGGACTAGCGGGAGGTGATGAGCAGTTCTTC
NA	TRBV5-1	TRBJ2-7	NA	CASSLAGSGPISYEQYF	TGCGCCAGCAGCTTGGCCGGGAGTGGACCGATCTCCTACGAGCAGTACTTC
TRBD1	TRBV11-2	TRBJ1-2	NA	CASSPGRAGGGGYTF	TGTGCCAGCAGCCCGGGTCGGGCAGGGGGCGGCGGCTACACCTTC
TRBD2	TRBV19	TRBJ2-6	NA	CASSPKAGGSGANVLTF	TGTGCCAGTAGTCCCAAGGCGGGGGGTTCTGGGGCCAACGTCCTGACTTTC
NA	TRBV23-1	TRBJ2-7	NA	CASSHSSYEQYF	TGCGCCAGCAGTCACTCGAGCTACGAGCAGTACTTC
NA	TRBV28	TRBJ1-1	NA	CASSLGPEAFF	TGTGCCAGCAGTTTGGGGCCTGAAGCTTTCTTT
NA	TRBV18	TRBJ1-4	NA	CASSRPQEEKLFF	TGTGCCAGCTCACGCCCACAGGAGGAAAAACTGTTTTTT
NA	TRBV15	TRBJ2-7	NA	CATSGQAGGWDEQYF	TGTGCCACGAGTGGCCAAGCGGGCGGCTGGGACGAGCAGTACTTC
NA	TRBV18	TRBJ2-7	NA	CASSQEYYEQYF	TGTGCCAGCTCCCAAGAGTACTACGAGCAGTACTTC
TRBD1	TRBV27	TRBJ1-3	NA	CASSPAFPGQGGNTIYF	TGTGCCAGCAGTCCCGCATTTCCGGGACAGGGGGGAAACACCATATATTTT
TRBD1	TRBV9	TRBJ1-1	NA	CASSVVPTGDTEAFF	TGTGCCAGCAGCGTAGTGCCTACAGGGGACACTGAAGCTTTCTTT
NA	TRBV5-1	TRBJ2-6	NA	CASSYSGTPGANVLTF	TGCGCCAGCAGCTACTCAGGGACACCTGGGGCCAACGTCCTGACTTTC
TRBD2	TRBV6-1	TRBJ2-5	NA	CASSGLRKETQYF	TGTGCCAGCTCGGGACTACGCAAAGAGACCCAGTACTTC
NA	TRBV9	TRBJ2-3	NA	CASSGSSIDTQYF	TGTGCCAGCAGCGGGAGCTCAATAGATACGCAGTATTTT
NA	TRBV9	TRBJ1-3	NA	CASSVGATGNTIYF	TGTGCCAGCAGCGTAGGAGCGACTGGAAACACCATATATTTT
NA	TRBV4-3	TRBJ1-2	few	CASSQDFGGDFYGYTF	TGCGCCAGCAGCCAAGATTTTGGGGGGGACTTCTATGGCTACACCTTC
NA	TRBV19	TRBJ1-3	few	CASRRNSGNTIYF	TGTGCCAGTCGGAGGAACTCTGGAAACACCATATATTTT
NA	TRBV5-1	TRBJ1-1	NA	CASTIGGGGTEAFF	TGCGCCAGCACCATCGGAGGGGGGGGGACTGAAGCTTTCTTT
NA	TRBV15	TRBJ1-3	NA	CATSREKRTGGNTIYF	TGTGCCACCAGCAGAGAAAAAAGGACTGGTGGAAACACCATATATTTT
TRBD2	TRBV11-2	TRBJ2-3	NA	CASSPSGASTDTQYF	TGTGCCAGCAGCCCTAGCGGGGCTAGCACAGATACGCAGTATTTT
TRBD1	TRBV6-5	TRBJ1-2	few	CASSYAPGQRNFTF	TGTGCCAGCAGTTACGCACCGGGACAGCGAAATTTCACCTTC
NA	TRBV5-1	TRBJ1-2	NA	CASSLDRDGYTF	TGCGCCAGCAGCTTGGACAGGGATGGCTACACCTTC
TRBD1	TRBV29-1	TRBJ1-4	NA	CSVRVTGNEKLFF	TGCAGCGTCCGCGTGACAGGGAACGAAAAACTGTTTTTT
TRBD2	TRBV5-4	TRBJ2-7	NA	CASSLGLAGGTEQYF	TGTGCCAGCAGCCTGGGTCTAGCGGGAGGAACCGAGCAGTACTTC
NA	TRBV9	TRBJ2-3	few	CASSAERVSTDTQYF	TGTGCCAGCAGCGCCGAGCGGGTTAGCACAGATACGCAGTATTTT
NA	TRBV10-2	TRBJ2-1	NA	CASRGSLPYNEQFF	TGCGCCAGCAGGGGCAGCCTACCCTACAATGAGCAGTTCTTC
NA	TRBV4-1	TRBJ1-5	NA	CASSQGSGLGQPQHF	TGCGCCAGCAGCCAAGGGTCAGGGCTGGGTCAGCCCCAGCATTTT
NA	TRBV7-9	TRBJ2-1	NA	CASGQGKIQFF	TGTGCCAGCGGCCAGGGTAAAATTCAGTTCTTC
TRBD2	TRBV19	TRBJ2-7	NA	CASSIGSLSGDSYEQYF	TGTGCCAGTAGTATAGGATCTCTTAGCGGGGATTCCTACGAGCAGTACTTC
TRBD2	TRBV4-3	TRBJ2-7	few	CASSQGLAGAYEQYF	TGCGCCAGCAGCCAAGGACTAGCGGGGGCCTACGAGCAGTACTTC
TRBD2	TRBV10-3	TRBJ2-1	NA	CAINFGGGGNNEQFF	TGTGCCATCAATTTTGGCGGGGGGGGAAACAATGAGCAGTTCTTC
TRBD2	TRBV7-3	TRBJ2-5	NA	CASGRGEGETQYF	TGTGCCAGCGGGAGGGGCGAGGGAGAGACCCAGTACTTC